This T cell receptor beta chain was observed in a study of blood T cell repertoires in COVID-19. The wider study: From the United States, Italy and Spain came samples of acute and convalescent COVID-19. The cDNA or gDNA used as material had been derived from T cells, B-cell-depleted T cells, or PBMCs.

In the study's own analysis: Reference gene primer amplification gave estimated nucleated cell counts. Generated by immunoSEQ multiplex PCR, the TCRdb table keeps only in-frame clones and is missing some. V and J calls and clone size are given by that table; D and trimming were obtained from the DNA. The sample shows about 190,000 clones, roughly 89% of them seen only once. Trimming stripped 4 bases from V and 4 bases from J, with 16 bases between. The CDR3 covers 15 residues. Germline V lookup: CDR1 LGHNA, CDR2 YSLEER. The TCR was taken from a man aged 45-65 years with acute or convalescent COVID-19. This chain connects TRBV4-3 to TRBJ1-2; D remains ambiguous. The specimen sequenced was peripheral blood. CDR3 region: CASSRMTDPSYGYTF. For the CDR3, the DNA is TGCGCCAGCAGCCGTATGACTGATCCATCCTATGGCTACACCTTC.